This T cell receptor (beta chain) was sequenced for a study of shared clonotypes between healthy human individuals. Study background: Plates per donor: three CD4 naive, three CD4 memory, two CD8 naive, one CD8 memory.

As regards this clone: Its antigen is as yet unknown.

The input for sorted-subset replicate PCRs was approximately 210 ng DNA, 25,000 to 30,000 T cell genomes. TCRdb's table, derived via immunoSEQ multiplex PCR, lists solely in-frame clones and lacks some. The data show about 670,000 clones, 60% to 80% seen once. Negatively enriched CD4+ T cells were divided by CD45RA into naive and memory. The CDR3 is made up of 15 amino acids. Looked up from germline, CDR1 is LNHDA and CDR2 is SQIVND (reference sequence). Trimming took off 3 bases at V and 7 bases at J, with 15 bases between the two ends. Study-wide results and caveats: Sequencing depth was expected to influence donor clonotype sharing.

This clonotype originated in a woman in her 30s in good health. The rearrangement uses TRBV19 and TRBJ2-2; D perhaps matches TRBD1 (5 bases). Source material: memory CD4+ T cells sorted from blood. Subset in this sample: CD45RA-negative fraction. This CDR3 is CASSMGRGPGGELFF. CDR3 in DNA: TGTGCCAGTAGTATGGGTAGGGGCCCAGGCGGGGAGCTGTTTTTT.